The clone carrying this T cell receptor (beta chain) showed up just a few times. Molecular barcoding with unique molecular identifiers was used for the TCRbeta library. From the PCR reads, TCRdb called clonotypes with MiXCR, one entry per CDR3 protein. The profile shows 450,000 to 600,000 distinct CDR3 sequences, approximately 16% of them singletons. The length of the CDR3 is 14 residues. The germline V gene encodes CDR1 DFQATT and CDR2 SNEGSKA (reference sequence). Trimming took 6 bases from V and 1 from J; bases not matched to a gene: 5. The sample comes from a study of T-cell reconstitution after alpha-beta-depleted transplantation in children.

The chain uses TRBV20-1 and TRBJ2-4, with 8 positions matching TRBD1. The sequenced sample was PBMCs from the stem cell graft donor, obtained from the stem cell graft. The TCR originated in a human donor who donated a stem cell graft to a child with acute lymphoblastic leukemia. The DNA for the CDR3 is TGCAGTGCCATGACAGGGGCTGCCAAAAACATTCAGTACTTC. As protein: CSAMTGAAKNIQYF.